A single sample is the source of the 28 T cell receptor beta chains below, sequenced in a study of regulatory T cells in long-lasting Graves disease (dated by TCRdb to the early 2020s). The intended sense of this specimen's time point label: persistent/refractory GD, antithyroid drugs over 5 years with positive TRAb. For both TCR sequencing and RNA sequencing, RNA was extracted from PBMCs in TRIzol. Library preparation was by multiplex PCR. These reads were obtained on an Illumina HiSeq 4000. To build TCR beta libraries, CDR3 regions were amplified by Arm-PCR using iRepertoire HTBI primers. The public reads were reprocessed in TCRdb via fastp at Q25 and MiXCR, keeping in-frame beta chains. Entries that share a CDR3 protein sequence are merged under the most common genes and DNA. In this sample the table shows roughly 450,000 distinct CDR3 sequences, about 20% of which occur a single time. The ten largest make up 10% to 15% of the sample.

The sequencing used peripheral blood mononuclear cells (PBMCs), collected when the disease was refractory, from a patient treated with antithyroid drugs. The receptor set was obtained from a female donor with Graves disease.

This chain connects TRBV4-3 to TRBJ1-3; 7 nucleotides match TRBD1. CDR1 is LGHNA, CDR2 YSLEER, per germline. The CDR3 length is 15 residues. V lost 6 bases to trimming and J lost 3 bases; unmatched junction nucleotides: 8. The CDR3 nucleotides read TGCGCCAGCAGGCCGCCAGGGGGAGGTGGAAACACCATATATTTT. This codes for CASRPPGGGGNTIYF.

This clonotype occurred many times. The chain recombines TRBV29-1 with TRBJ1-2; D is ambiguous. This CDR3 is built from 13 residues. In germline, CDR1 is SQVTM, CDR2 ANQGSEA. The V gene lost 7 bases and the J gene lost 4 bases, with 16 bases spanning the gap. CDR3 DNA sequence: TGCAGCGCCGAAAATACTACCCTCTATGGCTACACCTTC. Encoded protein: CSAENTTLYGYTF.

This clonotype was detected only a few times. The gene calls are TRBV29-1 and TRBJ2-1, with 8 bases that match TRBD2. The CDR3 is made up of 17 amino acids. Germline V CDR1 and CDR2: SQVTM, ANQGSEA. CDR3 nucleotides: TGCATTCTAATAGGCCCGGCCAGCGGGAGCTCCTACAATGAGCAGTTCTTC. It specifies CILIGPASGSSYNEQFF.

This rearrangement joins TRBV20-1 to TRBJ2-7; D gene ambiguous. The V gene's germline CDR1 is DFQATT and CDR2 SNEGSKA (reference sequence). The CDR3 sequence is 13 residues long. Trimming removed 3 bases from V and 2 bases from J, with 11 bases in between. Here the CDR3 DNA reads TGCAGTGCTAGTGGAAAGGGTCCCTACGAGCAGTACTTC. Translated: CSASGKGPYEQYF.

The table lists this clonotype with many counts. The chain is built from TRBV20-1 and TRBJ2-5; 15 nucleotides match TRBD2. V was clipped by 1 base and J by 4 bases; unmatched bases: 4. Germline lookup yields CDR1 DFQATT and CDR2 SNEGSKA (reference sequence). This CDR3 comprises 16 residues. The DNA of the CDR3 is TGCAGTGCTAGAGTGGAGGGACTAGCGGGGGGAGAGACCCAGTACTTC. The encoded protein is CSARVEGLAGGETQYF.

This clonotype has a count of ten or more. The chain has TRBV7-9 and TRBJ1-2; D ambiguous. The CDR3 length is 14 residues. Trimming removed 4 bases from V and 7 bases from J, with 16 bases in between. CDR1 and CDR2 (germline): SEHNR, FQNEAQ (reference sequence). CDR3 loop: CASSSATRTSGYTF. The CDR3 nucleotides read TGTGCCAGCAGCTCTGCAACACGGACGTCTGGCTACACCTTC.

V is TRBV20-1 and J is TRBJ2-1, with 9 bases fitting TRBD2. The CDR3 consists of 14 residues. The V and J ends lost 4 bases and 8 bases, in that order; junction bases with no gene match: 9. The germline gives CDR1 DFQATT, CDR2 SNEGSKA (reference sequence). In nucleotides, the CDR3 is TGCAGTGCTAACAGCGGGGGGACCCGGGATGAGCAGTTCTTC. Translated: CSANSGGTRDEQFF.

This chain uses TRBV4-3 with TRBJ1-6; tentative D call: TRBD1 (5 bases). V was shortened by 1 base and J by 5 bases, with 15 bases between the two germline ends. CDR1 LGHNA and CDR2 YSLEER come from the germline V gene. CDR3 length: 17 amino acids. The CDR3 bases are TGCGCCAGCAGCCAAGCTGTTCGTTTCAGGGATAATTCACCCCTCCACTTT. Translated: CASSQAVRFRDNSPLHF.

This clonotype was observed a few times. The chain combines TRBV5-1 with TRBJ2-7; D gene ambiguous. This CDR3 has 13 residues. The V and J ends lost 4 bases and 7 bases respectively, with 15 bases between them. Germline CDR1 is SGHRS and CDR2 is YFSETQ. CDR3 region: CASSHPMNTEQYF. The CDR3 bases are TGCGCCAGCAGCCATCCTATGAACACTGAGCAGTACTTC.

The chain couples TRBV3-1 to TRBJ2-3; 7 nucleotides line up with TRBD2. This CDR3 comprises 16 residues. The J segment lost 2 bases and the V segment lost 4 bases, leaving 9 bases of the junction unmatched. Germline V lookup: CDR1 LGHDT, CDR2 YNNKEL (reference sequence). The CDR3 DNA sequence: TGTGCCAGCAGCCGGGGGGGACCAATATTCACAGATACGCAGTATTTT. Protein product: CASSRGGPIFTDTQYF.

The chain couples TRBV19 to TRBJ1-2; D remains ambiguous. The CDR3 is 13 amino acids. Germline CDR1 reads LNHDA; CDR2 reads SQIVND (reference sequence). Trimming stripped 3 bases from V and 5 bases from J, with 10 bases between. CDR3 in amino acids: CASSMEKDYGYTF. The CDR3 DNA is TGTGCCAGTAGTATGGAAAAGGATTATGGCTACACCTTC.

This clonotype was seen more than once but under ten times. The rearrangement uses TRBV20-1 and TRBJ1-1; possible D gene TRBD1, 5 bases. Trimming cost V 0 bases and J 1 base, with 6 bases left between them. The germline V gene has CDR1 DFQATT and CDR2 SNEGSKA (reference sequence). The CDR3 consists of 13 residues. The CDR3 sequence is CSAREDRNTEAFF. CDR3 DNA: TGCAGTGCTAGAGAAGACAGGAACACTGAAGCTTTCTTT.

In this sample, this clonotype turned up many times. The chain is built from TRBV12-3 or TRBV12-4 and TRBJ2-7, with D possibly being TRBD2 (6 bases). The CDR3 has 13 amino acids. V was cut by 6 bases and J by 7 bases, with 16 bases left in between. In DNA, the CDR3 is TGTGCCAGCAGACCGAGGGACCGGGGGGAGCAGTACTTC. Its translation is CASRPRDRGEQYF.

This clonotype has just a few counts. The rearrangement links TRBV4-1 to TRBJ2-5; no definite D call. Trimming removed 1 base from V and 5 bases from J, with 8 bases in between. Germline loops: CDR1 MGHRA, CDR2 YSYEKL. The CDR3 is made up of 13 amino acids. The CDR3 reads CASSQVQRETQYF. In DNA, the CDR3 is TGCGCCAGCAGCCAAGTCCAGAGGGAGACCCAGTACTTC.

Of note for this clonotype: The junction differs from germline at one of its ends, possibly a read error. For the CDR3, the DNA is TGTGCCAGCAGCTTTCTGGATCCGCCTGGCTGCACCTTC. Protein sequence: CASSFLDPPGCTF. The gene calls are TRBV28 and TRBJ1-2, with no clear D. The CDR3 extends over 13 amino acids. CDR1 and CDR2 from the germline V gene are MDHEN and SYDVKM.

This clonotype was seen more than once but under ten times. V gene TRBV28 combines with J gene TRBJ1-3, with D possibly TRBD1 on 6 matching bases. Germline V gene lookup returns CDR1 MDHEN and CDR2 SYDVKM. The CDR3 sequence is 16 residues long. The V end lost 3 bases, the J end lost 4 bases, and 16 bases lay between the germline ends. CDR3 region: CASSFDRMRMGNTIYF. Here the CDR3 DNA reads TGTGCCAGCAGTTTCGACAGGATGAGGATGGGAAACACCATATATTTT.

This clonotype was counted many times. This chain joins TRBV5-1 and TRBJ1-2; D uncertain. Germline-derived CDR1 and CDR2 are SGHRS and YFSETQ. V was cut by 0 bases and J by 5 bases, with 8 bases left in between. There are 13 residues in the CDR3. The CDR3 DNA is TGCGCCAGCAGCTTGGACCCGGAGTATGGCTACACCTTC. It encodes CASSLDPEYGYTF.

The chain uses TRBV7-2 and TRBJ1-1; TRBD1 agrees at 7 bases. The V and J ends lost 4 bases and 7 bases, in that order; junction bases with no gene match: 6. CDR1 SGHTA and CDR2 FQGNSA come from the germline V gene. The CDR3 is 13 amino acids. The CDR3 region has the DNA TGTGCCAGCAGCTCGGGACAGTTTAGTGAAGCTTTCTTT. Encoded protein: CASSSGQFSEAFF.

The sample holds many counts of this clonotype. V usage is TRBV12-3 or TRBV12-4 and J usage is TRBJ1-4; a possible D gene is TRBD1 (6 bases). The CDR3 is made up of 15 amino acids. V shed 5 bases and J shed 5 bases, with 15 bases lying between them. This chain's CDR3 is CASSLPKGGNEKLFF. In DNA form, the CDR3 reads TGTGCCAGCAGTCTCCCGAAGGGGGGAAATGAAAAACTGTTTTTT.

This clonotype was recorded at least ten times. The CDR3 loop is CASSEDEFLAGDGNIQYF. CDR3 bases: TGTGCCAGCAGTGAAGATGAATTTCTAGCGGGGGACGGGAACATTCAGTACTTC. The rearrangement links TRBV2 to TRBJ2-4; 10 bases agree with TRBD2. This CDR3 region has 18 residues. The J segment lost 7 bases and the V segment lost 1 base, leaving 13 bases of the junction unmatched. The V gene's germline CDR1 is SNHLY and CDR2 FYNNEI. The whole variable domain, remainder taken from reference TRBV2 and TRBJ2-4, is EPEVTQTPSHQVTQMGQEVILRCVPISNHLYFYWYRQILGQKVEFLVSFYNNEISEKSEIFDDQFSVERPDGSNFTLKIRSTKLEDSAMYFCASSEDEFLAGDGNIQYFGAGTRLSVL.

This clonotype has more than one count but fewer than ten. The genes are TRBV11-3 and TRBJ2-3, with D tentatively TRBD2 (6 bases). The CDR3 consists of 14 residues. CDR1 and CDR2 from the germline V gene are SGHNT and YENEEA. V shed 0 bases and J shed 7 bases, with 11 bases lying between them. The CDR3 DNA reads as TGTGCCAGCAGCTTAGATACGGGGGTTTATACGCAGTATTTT. Amino acid sequence: CASSLDTGVYTQYF. Combining the CDR3 with reference TRBV11-3 and TRBJ2-3 gives the whole variable domain EAGVVQSPRYKIIEKKQPVAFWCNPISGHNTLYWYLQNLGQGPELLIRYENEEAVDDSQLPKDRFSAERLKGVDSTLKIQPAELGDSAVYLCASSLDTGVYTQYFGPGTRLTVL.

The chain is built from TRBV20-1 and TRBJ2-7, with a possible D match to TRBD2 (6 bases). The germline V gene has CDR1 DFQATT and CDR2 SNEGSKA (reference sequence). Trimming pared 4 bases from V and 0 bases from J, leaving 13 bases between. This CDR3 region has 14 residues. The CDR3 sequence: CSATGLSGSYEQYF. The CDR3 bases are TGCAGTGCTACTGGACTTAGCGGCTCCTACGAGCAGTACTTC.

This clonotype occurred many times. The chain has TRBV20-1 and TRBJ2-2; 7 nucleotides line up with TRBD1. The CDR3 is 14 amino acids. The V segment lost 4 bases and the J segment 0 bases; nucleotides outside the gene matches: 2. Germline V CDR1 and CDR2: DFQATT, SNEGSKA (reference sequence). CDR3 coding DNA: TGCAGTGCTAAAGGACAGGCGAACACCGGGGAGCTGTTTTTT. Amino acid sequence: CSAKGQANTGELFF.

This clonotype was found many times. The J gene is TRBJ2-7, the V gene TRBV7-2; 11 bases fit TRBD2. The CDR3 runs 16 residues. Germline CDR1 is SGHTA and CDR2 is FQGNSA. V was pared by 6 bases and J by 4 bases, with 11 bases of the junction left unmatched. CDR3 region: CASSRLALAGGYEQYF. The CDR3 region has the DNA TGTGCCAGCAGTCGCCTCGCCCTAGCGGGAGGTTACGAGCAGTACTTC. The entire variable domain, with the rest obtained from reference TRBV7-2 and TRBJ2-7, is as follows: GAGVSQSPSNKVTEKGKDVELRCDPISGHTALYWYRQSLGQGLEFLIYFQGNSAPDKSGLPSDRFSAERTGGSVSTLTIQRTQQEDSAVYLCASSRLALAGGYEQYFGPGTRLTVT.

In its sample, this clonotype was seen many times. The chain links TRBV12-3 or TRBV12-4 to TRBJ2-5; tentatively, D is TRBD2 (6 bases). CDR3 length equals 13 residues. V was clipped by 6 bases and J by 5 bases, with 13 bases between them. The chain's CDR3 is CASSPSSGETQYF. The CDR3 DNA sequence: TGTGCCAGCAGCCCGAGTAGCGGTGAGACCCAGTACTTC.

With regard to this clonotype: Compared with germline, one end of the junction differs, possibly owing to a read error. The chain has TRBV20-1 and TRBJ1-5, with unresolved D. Germline V gene data show CDR1 as DFQATT and CDR2 as SNEGSKA (reference sequence). This CDR3 region has 12 residues. CDR3 amino acids: CSAGSSDQPQHF. In DNA form, the CDR3 reads TGCAGTGCCGGGAGTAGCGATCAGCCCCAGCATTTT.

The gene calls are TRBV20-1 and TRBJ2-7, with TRBD2 identical over 11 bases. V shed 1 base, J shed 7 bases, and the junction held 6 bases outside the gene matches. The V gene's germline CDR1 is DFQATT and CDR2 SNEGSKA (reference sequence). The CDR3 runs to 14 residues. The CDR3, as DNA: TGCAGTGCTAGAGGACTAGCGGGGATCTATGAGCAGTACTTC. This codes for CSARGLAGIYEQYF.

About this clonotype: A much more abundant neighbour one base away suggests this may be a read error. The J gene is TRBJ2-7, the V gene TRBV28; no definite D call. The J call is in doubt because the DNA end fits TRBJ2-1 better. Germline-derived CDR1 and CDR2 are MDHEN and SYDVKM. The CDR3 loop spans 13 amino acids. CDR3 sequence: CASSLYVGHEQFF. The CDR3 bases are TGTGCCAGCAGTTTATATGTCGGGCACGAGCAGTTCTTC.